Here is one TCR beta chain with its context. The data originate from a study of blood T cell repertoires in COVID-19. Study in general: The study drew acute and convalescent COVID-19 samples from the United States, Italy and Spain.

Measured with immunoSEQ multiplex PCR; TCRdb has only the in-frame clones, and not every one. Of 98,000 or so clones listed, about 80% are singletons. Specimen: peripheral blood. This TCR was sampled from a woman aged 80 or over with active or convalescent COVID-19.

The DNA of the CDR3 is TGTGCCAGCAGCGTGACAGCTGGGGACACTGAAGCTTTCTTT. Translation gives CASSVTAGDTEAFF. The chain is built from TRBV9 and TRBJ1-1; D might be TRBD1 (5 bases). The CDR3 loop spans 14 amino acids. Germline-derived CDR1 and CDR2 are SGDLS and YYNGEE. Trimming took off 2 bases at V and 3 bases at J, with 11 bases between the two ends.